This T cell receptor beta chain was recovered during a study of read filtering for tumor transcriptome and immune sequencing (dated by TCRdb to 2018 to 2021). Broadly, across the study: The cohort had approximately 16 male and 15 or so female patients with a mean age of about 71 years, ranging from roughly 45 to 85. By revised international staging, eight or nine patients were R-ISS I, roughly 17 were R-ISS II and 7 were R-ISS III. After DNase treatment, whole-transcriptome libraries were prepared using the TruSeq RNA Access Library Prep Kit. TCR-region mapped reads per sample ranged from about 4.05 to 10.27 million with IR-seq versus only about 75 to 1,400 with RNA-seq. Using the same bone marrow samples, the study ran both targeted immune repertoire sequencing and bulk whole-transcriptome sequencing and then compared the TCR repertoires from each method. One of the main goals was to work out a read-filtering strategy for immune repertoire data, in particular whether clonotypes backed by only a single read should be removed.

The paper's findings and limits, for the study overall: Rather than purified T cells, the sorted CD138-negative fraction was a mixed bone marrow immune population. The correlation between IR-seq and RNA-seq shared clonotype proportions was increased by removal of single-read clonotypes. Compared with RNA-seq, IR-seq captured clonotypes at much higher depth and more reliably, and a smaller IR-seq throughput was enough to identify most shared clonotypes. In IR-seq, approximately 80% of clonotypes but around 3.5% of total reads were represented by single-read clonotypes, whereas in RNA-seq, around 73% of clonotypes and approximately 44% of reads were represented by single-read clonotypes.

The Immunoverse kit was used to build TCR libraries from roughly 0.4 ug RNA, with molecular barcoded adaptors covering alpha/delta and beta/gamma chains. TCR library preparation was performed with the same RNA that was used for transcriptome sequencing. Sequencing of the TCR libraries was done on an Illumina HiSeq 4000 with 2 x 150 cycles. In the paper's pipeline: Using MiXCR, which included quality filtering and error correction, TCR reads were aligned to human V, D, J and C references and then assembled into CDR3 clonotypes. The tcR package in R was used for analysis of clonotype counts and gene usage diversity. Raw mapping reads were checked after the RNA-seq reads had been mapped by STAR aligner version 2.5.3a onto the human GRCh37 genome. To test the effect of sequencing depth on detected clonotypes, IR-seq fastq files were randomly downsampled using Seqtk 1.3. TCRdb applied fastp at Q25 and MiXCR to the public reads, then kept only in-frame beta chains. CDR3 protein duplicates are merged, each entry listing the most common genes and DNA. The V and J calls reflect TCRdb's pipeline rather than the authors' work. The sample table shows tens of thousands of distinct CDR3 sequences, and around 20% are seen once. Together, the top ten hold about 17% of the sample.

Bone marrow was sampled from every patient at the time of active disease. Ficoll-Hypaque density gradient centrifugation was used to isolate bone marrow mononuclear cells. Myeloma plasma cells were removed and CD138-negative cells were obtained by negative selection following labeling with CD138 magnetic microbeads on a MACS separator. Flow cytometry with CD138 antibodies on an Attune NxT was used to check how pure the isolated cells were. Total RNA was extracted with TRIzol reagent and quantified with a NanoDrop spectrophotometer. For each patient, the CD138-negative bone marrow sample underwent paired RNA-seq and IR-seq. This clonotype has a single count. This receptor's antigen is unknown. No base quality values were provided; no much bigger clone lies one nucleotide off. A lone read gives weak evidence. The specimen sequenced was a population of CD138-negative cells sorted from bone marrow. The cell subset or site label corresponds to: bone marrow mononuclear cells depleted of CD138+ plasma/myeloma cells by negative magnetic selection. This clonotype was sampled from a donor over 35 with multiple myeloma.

This receptor has the CDR3 CASRSVGDTQYF. The nucleotide sequence reads TGTGCCAGCCGCTCCGTAGGAGATACGCAGTATTTT. The chain links TRBV5-5 with TRBJ2-3; the D gene is unclear. The CDR3 holds 12 amino acids from the cysteine to the phenylalanine. The kept DNA is CDR3 alone, 36 bases in frame from the first base. V and J are truncated by 7 bases and 5 bases respectively, leaving an intervening sequence of 11 bases. CDR1 and CDR2 are read off the germline V gene (reference sequence) as SGHKS and YYEKEE.